Listed here is a single T cell receptor (beta chain). The record originates from a study of blood T cell repertoires in COVID-19. Sequencing used immunoSEQ multiplex PCR; TCRdb keeps in-frame clones, though not all of them. Among hundreds of thousands of clones listed, 81% were seen once. This receptor was obtained from an elderly woman with acute or convalescent COVID-19. Sequenced input: peripheral blood.

The CDR3 DNA reads TGTGCCAGCAGCCAAGAGTTGAGGACAAGAGCTTTCTTT. Its translation is CASSQELRTRAFF. The chain combines TRBV3-1 (or the pseudogene TRBV3-2) with TRBJ1-1, with TRBD1 as a possible D gene (5 bases). Germline-derived CDR1 and CDR2 are LGHDT and YNNKEL (reference sequence). Trimming removed 0 bases from V and 10 bases from J, with 12 bases in between. The CDR3 is 13 residues long.